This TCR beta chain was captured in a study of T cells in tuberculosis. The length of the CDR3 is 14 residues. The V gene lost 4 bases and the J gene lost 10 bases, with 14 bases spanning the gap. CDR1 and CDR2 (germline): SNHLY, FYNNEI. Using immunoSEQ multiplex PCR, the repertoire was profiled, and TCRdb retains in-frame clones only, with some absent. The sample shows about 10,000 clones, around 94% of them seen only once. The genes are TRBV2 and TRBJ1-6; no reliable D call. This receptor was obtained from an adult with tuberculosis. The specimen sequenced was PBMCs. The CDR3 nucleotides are TGTGCCAGCAGTGCGGGTGTCCGAGGGTCACCCCTCCACTTT. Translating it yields CASSAGVRGSPLHF.